This is a list of T cell receptor beta chains from one sample in a study of cytomegalovirus exposure and HLA in healthy donors. TCRdb keeps only in-frame clones here, not all; method: immunoSEQ multiplex PCR. The data show about 220,000 clones, roughly 83% seen once. Sequenced sample: PBMCs. The receptor source for this set is a woman aged 25 to 39 in good health and CMV-seropositive. Each CDR3 is given with its conserved first and last residue. D genes are given only for firm matches. The size field is filled for only some rows; it gives once, few, many or a size class.

>TRBV27|-|-|TRBJ1-1
CASSPREVDTEAFF
TGTGCCAGCAGTCCCAGGGAGGTGGACACTGAAGCTTTCTTT
>TRBV29-1|-|-|TRBJ1-1
CSVASATEAFF
TGCAGCGTTGCTTCGGCGACAGAAGCTTTCTTT
>TRBV7-2|-|-|TRBJ2-5
CASSPRQAPGETQYF
TGTGCCAGCAGCCCACGACAGGCCCCGGGGGAGACCCAGTACTTC
>TRBV4-3|-|-|TRBJ2-1
CASSQDIRTLYNEQFF
TGCGCCAGCAGCCAAGATATTAGGACACTATACAATGAGCAGTTCTTC
>TRBV10-3|-|few|TRBJ2-7
CAIGKETYEQYF
TGTGCCATCGGTAAGGAAACCTACGAGCAGTACTTC
>TRBV5-6|-|-|TRBJ2-5
CASSLVQETQYF
TGTGCCAGCAGCTTGGTCCAAGAGACCCAGTACTTC
>TRBV7-3|TRBD1|-|TRBJ2-2
CASSWGQGDTGELFF
TGTGCCAGCAGCTGGGGGCAGGGGGACACCGGGGAGCTGTTTTTT
>TRBV10-3|TRBD2|-|TRBJ2-3
CAIRTSGNYTDTQYF
TGTGCCATCCGGACTAGCGGGAACTACACAGATACGCAGTATTTT
>TRBV28|TRBD1|-|TRBJ1-2
CASSNRGLYGYTF
TGTGCCAGCAGTAACAGGGGGCTCTATGGCTACACCTTC
>TRBV30|TRBD1|-|TRBJ2-7
CAWSRGQGAYEQYF
TGTGCCTGGAGTAGGGGACAGGGAGCCTACGAGCAGTACTTC
>TRBV29-1|TRBD2|-|TRBJ2-3
CSVDVLAGSSADTQYF
TGCAGCGTTGATGTACTAGCGGGATCTTCAGCAGATACGCAGTATTTT
>TRBV27|TRBD2|once|TRBJ2-1
CASSPTSGSLNEQFF
TGTGCCAGCAGTCCCACCAGCGGGAGCTTGAATGAGCAGTTCTTC
>TRBV2|-|-|TRBJ2-4
CASSEVGSGGIAKNIQYF
TGTGCCAGCAGTGAAGTTGGGTCTGGAGGGATAGCCAAAAACATTCAGTACTTC
>TRBV9|-|-|TRBJ2-7
CASSLRGGVRDEQYF
TGTGCCAGCAGCCTAAGGGGGGGCGTTAGGGACGAGCAGTACTTC
>TRBV6-5|-|-|TRBJ1-2
CASRGSLASYGYTF
TGTGCCAGCAGGGGGTCGTTGGCTTCCTATGGCTACACCTTC
>TRBV7-2|-|-|TRBJ1-1
CASSLVSGGMNTEAFF
TGTGCCAGCAGCTTAGTTTCCGGAGGGATGAACACTGAAGCTTTCTTT
>TRBV29-1|TRBD1|-|TRBJ1-1
CSVYYLDRGRQAFF
TGCAGCGTTTATTACCTGGACAGGGGGCGGCAAGCTTTCTTT
>TRBV5-1|-|few|TRBJ2-2
CASSPIVGELFF
TGCGCCAGCAGCCCCATAGTAGGGGAGCTGTTTTTT
>TRBV4-3|TRBD2|-|TRBJ2-1
CASSQVWAGEVAYNEQFF
TGCGCCAGCAGCCAAGTCTGGGCGGGAGAAGTGGCCTACAATGAGCAGTTCTTC
>TRBV4-2|TRBD1|-|TRBJ1-4
CASSQEGRGPNEKLFF
TGTGCCAGCAGCCAAGAGGGGAGGGGGCCTAATGAAAAACTGTTTTTT
>TRBV7-3|TRBD1|-|TRBJ2-1
CASSSGQGPYNEQFF
TGTGCCAGCAGCTCAGGACAGGGACCTTACAATGAGCAGTTCTTC
>TRBV6-4|-|-|TRBJ1-2
CASSGPRGGYTF
TGTGCCAGCAGTGGCCCCAGGGGTGGCTACACCTTC
>TRBV5-6|TRBD1|-|TRBJ2-6
CASSSRQGAGANVLTF
TGTGCCAGCAGCTCCAGACAGGGGGCTGGGGCCAACGTCCTGACTTTC
>TRBV6-4|TRBD2|few|TRBJ2-2
CASSETSGRDTGELFF
TGTGCCAGCAGTGAGACTAGCGGGAGAGATACCGGGGAGCTGTTTTTT
>TRBV6-5|-|-|TRBJ2-6
CASSYDSSGANVLTF
TGTGCCAGCAGTTACGACAGCTCTGGGGCCAACGTCCTGACTTTC
>TRBV5-1|TRBD1|once|TRBJ2-7
CASSLRAGQGSARYEQYF
TGCGCCAGCAGCTTGAGGGCGGGACAGGGTTCAGCTCGCTACGAGCAGTACTTC
>TRBV6-1|TRBD2|-|TRBJ2-7
CASSEVGQPGLASSYEQYF
TGTGCCAGCAGTGAAGTAGGTCAGCCGGGACTAGCGAGCTCCTACGAGCAGTACTTC
>TRBV6-4|TRBD1|-|TRBJ2-5
CARGGGTQYF
TGTGCCAGAGGGGGCGGGACCCAGTACTTC
>TRBV28|-|-|TRBJ2-4
CASSFPPRDKNIQYF
TGTGCCAGCAGTTTCCCACCCAGGGACAAAAACATTCAGTACTTC
>TRBV28|TRBD2|-|TRBJ2-1
CASRRGTSGFTSYNEQFF
TGTGCCAGCAGAAGAGGGACTAGCGGATTTACCTCCTACAATGAGCAGTTCTTC
>TRBV2|-|-|TRBJ2-1
CASNLLVSNEQFF
TGTGCCAGCAATCTTTTGGTCTCCAATGAGCAGTTCTTC
>TRBV25-1|-|-|TRBJ1-3
CASSEKGDSGNTIYF
TGTGCCAGCAGTGAAAAGGGAGACTCTGGAAACACCATATATTTT
>TRBV5-3|-|-|TRBJ2-5
CARSGLGSPSREGFQETQYF
TGTGCCAGATCAGGCCTAGGGTCACCGTCCAGAGAAGGCTTCCAAGAGACCCAGTACTTC
>TRBV6-1|-|-|TRBJ2-7
CASRDGYEQYF
TGTGCCAGCAGGGACGGGTACGAGCAGTACTTC
>TRBV20-1|TRBD2|few|TRBJ2-5
CNPGGETQYF
TGCAACCCGGGAGGAGAGACCCAGTACTTC
>TRBV25-1|-|-|TRBJ1-4
CASSPRAGNNEKLFF
TGTGCCAGCAGCCCTAGGGCAGGTAACAATGAAAAACTGTTTTTT
>TRBV19|-|-|TRBJ2-5
CASSGGLGMTSQETQYF
TGTGCCAGTAGTGGAGGGTTGGGAATGACTAGCCAAGAGACCCAGTACTTC
>TRBV18|-|-|TRBJ2-3
CASSPPLQGVSDTQYF
TGTGCCAGCTCACCACCGCTACAGGGCGTTTCAGATACGCAGTATTTT
>TRBV27|-|-|TRBJ2-7
CASSGGGTYEQYF
TGTGCCAGCAGCGGCGGAGGGACCTACGAGCAGTACTTC
>TRBV18|-|once|TRBJ2-7
CASSPTGTVPYEQYF
TGTGCCAGCTCACCAACCGGGACGGTACCCTACGAGCAGTACTTC
>TRBV30|TRBD2|-|TRBJ2-1
CAGSLAGRSYNEQFF
TGTGCCGGATCACTAGCGGGCCGCTCCTACAATGAGCAGTTCTTC
>TRBV5-4|-|few|TRBJ2-2
CASSLKGERGLTGELFF
TGTGCCAGCAGCTTGAAGGGGGAGAGAGGACTCACCGGGGAGCTGTTTTTT
>TRBV4-1|-|-|TRBJ2-1
CASSQPFYSSYNEQFF
TGCGCCAGCAGCCAGCCCTTCTACAGCTCCTACAATGAGCAGTTCTTC
>TRBV6-5|TRBD1|-|TRBJ2-5
CASSPVTTGEETQYF
TGTGCCAGCAGCCCCGTCACCACAGGGGAAGAGACCCAGTACTTC
>TRBV28|-|-|TRBJ1-2
CASSPEDSSAYGYTF
TGTGCCAGCAGTCCTGAGGACAGTTCGGCCTATGGCTACACCTTC
>TRBV30|-|-|TRBJ1-1
CAWTSGMNTEAFF
TGTGCCTGGACCTCTGGGATGAACACTGAAGCTTTCTTT
>TRBV27|TRBD1|-|TRBJ1-1
CASRQGGTEAFF
TGTGCCAGCCGACAGGGTGGCACTGAAGCTTTCTTT
>TRBV2|-|few|TRBJ2-3
CASTRDLGADTQYF
TGTGCCAGCACCCGGGACCTAGGAGCAGATACGCAGTATTTT
>TRBV4-1|TRBD1|-|TRBJ2-1
CASSPEPGQGIDEQFF
TGCGCCAGCAGTCCTGAACCGGGACAGGGGATAGATGAGCAGTTCTTC
>TRBV7-6|TRBD1|-|TRBJ1-2
CASSSYPQGANGYTF
TGTGCCAGCAGCTCATATCCCCAGGGGGCGAATGGCTACACCTTC
>TRBV11-2|-|-|TRBJ1-2
CASSLAGFDYGYTF
TGTGCCAGCAGCTTAGCCGGGTTTGACTATGGCTACACCTTC
>TRBV11-2|-|-|TRBJ2-7
CASSLAGRTYEQYF
TGTGCCAGCAGCTTAGCTGGCCGAACCTACGAGCAGTACTTC